This T cell receptor beta chain was identified during a study of lung T cells in sarcoidosis with Löfgren's syndrome. This clonotype was recorded many times. In TCRdb, the reads were re-called with MiXCR into one record per CDR3 protein. The table records tens of thousands of distinct CDR3 sequences, around 20% of them present only once. CDR1 is MNHEY, CDR2 SMNVEV, per germline (reference sequence). The CDR3 is 13 amino acids. V lost 5 bases and J 6 bases, leaving 10 bases between the germline ends. The sequenced material came from CD4+ T cells from PBMCs. The receptor comes from a human donor with sarcoidosis (Löfgren's syndrome or another form), or a control subject (not recorded which). The chain has TRBV27 and TRBJ2-2; D is undetermined. CDR3 DNA: TGTGCCAGCAGTAACAATCATCCCGGGGAGCTGTTTTTT. Translation: CASSNNHPGELFF.